This TCR beta chain was found in a study of blood T cell repertoires in COVID-19. Study-level background: Spain, Italy and the United States supplied samples that represented acute and convalescent COVID-19.

Under the authors' procedure: From reference gene primer amplification, estimates of nucleated cell counts were derived. Libraries were prepared by immunoSEQ multiplex PCR; TCRdb keeps only in-frame clonotypes and omits some of them. V and J calls and clone size are as listed in that table; D and trimming were resolved from the DNA. The table lists some 120,000 clones, approximately 83% of them singletons. This clone was observed a handful of times. Trimming at V came to 8 bases and at J to 2 bases, leaving 8 bases not matched to a gene. The germline CDR1 and CDR2 sequences are SQVTM and ANQGSEA. The CDR3 loop spans 13 amino acids.

The sample comprised peripheral blood. This clonotype originated in a woman aged 45-65 years with acute or convalescent COVID-19. The V and J genes are TRBV29-1 and TRBJ2-7, with 8 bases aligning to TRBD1. CDR3 in DNA: TGCAGCACCTGGGACAGGACTGCCTACGAGCAGTACTTC. As protein: CSTWDRTAYEQYF.